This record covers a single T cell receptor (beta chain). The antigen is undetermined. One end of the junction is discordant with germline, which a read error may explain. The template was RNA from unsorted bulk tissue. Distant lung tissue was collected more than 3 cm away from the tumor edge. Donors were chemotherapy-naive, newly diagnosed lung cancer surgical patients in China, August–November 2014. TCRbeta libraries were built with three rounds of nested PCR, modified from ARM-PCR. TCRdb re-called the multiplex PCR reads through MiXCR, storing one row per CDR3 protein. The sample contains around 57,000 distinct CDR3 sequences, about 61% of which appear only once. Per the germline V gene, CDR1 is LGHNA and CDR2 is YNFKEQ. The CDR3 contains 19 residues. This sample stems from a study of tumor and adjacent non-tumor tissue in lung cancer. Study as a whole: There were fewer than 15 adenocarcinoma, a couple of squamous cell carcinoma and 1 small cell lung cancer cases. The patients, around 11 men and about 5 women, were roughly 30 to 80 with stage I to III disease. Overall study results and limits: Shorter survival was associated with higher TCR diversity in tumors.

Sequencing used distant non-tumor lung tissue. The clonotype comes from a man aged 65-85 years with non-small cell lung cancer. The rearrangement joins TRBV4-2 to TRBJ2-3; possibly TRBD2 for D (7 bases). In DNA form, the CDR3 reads TGTGCCAGCAGCCAAGATAGGGGGGGGGGATCCTTCCGCCGAGATACACAGTGTTTT. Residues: CASSQDRGGGSFRRDTQCF.